The TCR beta chain described here comes from a study of blood T cell repertoires in COVID-19. Study summary: The samples span acute and convalescent COVID-19 from the United States, Italy and Spain. T cells, B-cell-depleted T cells, or PBMCs provided the cDNA or gDNA that served as material.

As processed by the authors: Researchers report that nucleated cell counts were estimated from reference gene primer amplification. TCRdb's copy holds only in-frame clones and misses some; the assay was immunoSEQ multiplex PCR. That table gives V, J and clone size, and the DNA gave D and trimming. The sample holds some 250,000 clones, approximately 82% seen once. The CDR3 spans 12 residues. Trimming removed 5 bases at V and 5 bases at J, with 11 bases between. Germline-derived CDR1 and CDR2 are SGHRS and YFSETQ. The TCR was taken from a woman aged 18-29 years with acute or convalescent COVID-19. Sample: peripheral blood. The gene calls are TRBV5-1 and TRBJ2-7, with D tentatively TRBD2 (6 bases). Written as DNA, the CDR3 is TGCGCCAGCAGGGAGGGAGCGGACGAGCAGTACTTC. Encoded protein: CASREGADEQYF. Full variable domain (remainder filled in from reference TRBV5-1 and TRBJ2-7): KAGVTQTPRYLIKTRGQQVTLSCSPISGHRSVSWYQQTPGQGLQFLFEYFSETQRNKGNFPGRFSGRQFSNSRSEMNVSTLELGDSALYLCASREGADEQYFGPGTRLTVT.